This is a list of T cell receptor beta chains from one sample in a study of CD8 T cells in ankylosing spondylitis. TCRdb independently ran MiXCR on the 5' RACE reads; one entry per CDR3 protein. The sample carries 220,000 or so distinct CDR3 sequences, 15% to 20% recorded once. The sample was blood, either unsorted or a sorted T cell fraction (not recorded which). The receptors here all came from a male donor with ankylosing spondylitis. Both conserved end residues are part of each CDR3. The D gene is left open where the match is weak. Not every row has a clone size; where given, it reads once, few, many or a size class.

CDR3 DNA	CDR3 protein	clone size	V gene	D gene	J gene
TGCGCCAGCAGCCAAGAGGCGGGGACAGGGCAATATGGCAATCAGCCCCAGCATTTT	CASSQEAGTGQYGNQPQHF	many	TRBV4-1	TRBD1	TRBJ1-5
TGTGGGGTTAGCGCCCCGAACACCGGGGAGCTGTTTTTT	CGVSAPNTGELFF	many	TRBV28	-	TRBJ2-2
TGTGCCAGCAGCTTAGTTACAGGGGGCGAAACTGAAGCTTTCTTT	CASSLVTGGETEAFF	few	TRBV11-2	TRBD1	TRBJ1-1
TGTGCCATCAGTGAGTCCTCGACTAGCACCACAGATACGCAGTATTTT	CAISESSTSTTDTQYF	-	TRBV10-3	TRBD2	TRBJ2-3
TGTGCCAGCAGCTTAGAGGGGCCAATTCCTAGCTATGGCTACACCTTC	CASSLEGPIPSYGYTF	few	TRBV7-9	-	TRBJ1-2
TGTGCCAGCAGCTCGGACAGGGGCCTCTACGAGCAGTACTTC	CASSSDRGLYEQYF	few	TRBV7-8	TRBD1	TRBJ2-7
TGTGCCAGCAGTCCGGGACTAGCGTTGGAAAATGAGCAGTTCTTC	CASSPGLALENEQFF	-	TRBV2	TRBD2	TRBJ2-1
TGTGCCAGCAGCCCGGTGGGGGCCAAAAACATTCAGTACTTC	CASSPVGAKNIQYF	-	TRBV6-2/TRBV6-3	-	TRBJ2-4
TGTGCCAGCACTACTAGCGGGAGTGGCATTCAGTACTTC	CASTTSGSGIQYF	few	TRBV6-2/TRBV6-3	TRBD2	TRBJ2-4
TGTGCCAGCACCAGGGTGTCGAACACTGAAGCTTTCTTT	CASTRVSNTEAFF	-	TRBV7-9	-	TRBJ1-1
TGTGCCAGCAGCTTAGAGGGACCTAACTATGGCTACACCTTC	CASSLEGPNYGYTF	few	TRBV11-2	-	TRBJ1-2
TGTGCCAGCAGCTTAGGGACAGGGAACACTGAAGCTTTCTTT	CASSLGTGNTEAFF	many	TRBV7-9	TRBD1	TRBJ1-1
TGTGCCAGCAGCTTAGGACAAGACAACTATGGCTACACCTTC	CASSLGQDNYGYTF	many	TRBV7-9	-	TRBJ1-2
TGTGCCAGCAGTTACTCGACAGGCCCAACTGAAGCTTTCTTT	CASSYSTGPTEAFF	few	TRBV6-5	-	TRBJ1-1
TGCAGCTACACCTTACAGGGAAGCTCCTACAATGAGCAGTTCTTC	CSYTLQGSSYNEQFF	-	TRBV20-1	-	TRBJ2-1
TGTGCCACCTGCGATACGAACACCGGGGAGCTGTTTTTT	CATCDTNTGELFF	many	TRBV15	-	TRBJ2-2
TGTGCCAGCAGTTTCTACGGGCCCGGGGAGACCCAGTACTTC	CASSFYGPGETQYF	few	TRBV12-3/TRBV12-4	-	TRBJ2-5
TGCAGTGCTAGAGCTTTTAGGTACGGGGGGCCCCAGCATTTT	CSARAFRYGGPQHF	-	TRBV20-1	-	TRBJ1-5
TGCGCCAGCAGCTTGGCCCAGGGGCTCAATTCGGAGAACACTGAAGCTTTCTTT	CASSLAQGLNSENTEAFF	-	TRBV5-1	-	TRBJ1-1
TGTGCCAGCAGCCCCGGGCCAGTCGCGTTTAATGAAAAACTGTTTTTT	CASSPGPVAFNEKLFF	-	TRBV7-8	-	TRBJ1-4
TGTGCCAGCAGCTGGAACACGAACACCGGGGAGCTGTTTTTT	CASSWNTNTGELFF	-	TRBV5-6	-	TRBJ2-2
TGTGCCAGCAGTTACTCGATAGAGTCGGAGACCCAGTACTTC	CASSYSIESETQYF	-	TRBV6-5	-	TRBJ2-5
TGTGCCAGCGGAAGGACACTCCTCCTGAAATATGGCTACACCTTC	CASGRTLLLKYGYTF	few	TRBV7-9	-	TRBJ1-2
TGTGCCAGCAGTTTTGAACTAGATCCCTACAATGAGCAGTTCTTC	CASSFELDPYNEQFF	many	TRBV12-3/TRBV12-4	-	TRBJ2-1
TGTGCCAGCAGTGAGGGCACGAATCAGCCCCAGCATTTT	CASSEGTNQPQHF	few	TRBV2	-	TRBJ1-5
TGCGCCAGCAGCGGAAACCGGGACTTATATTACAATGAGCAGTTCTTC	CASSGNRDLYYNEQFF	many	TRBV5-1	-	TRBJ2-1
TGTGCCAGTAGTGCTTGGACTAGCAGCACCGGGGAGCTGTTTTTT	CASSAWTSSTGELFF	few	TRBV19	TRBD2	TRBJ2-2
TGTGCCAGCAGTTTATCGGAGGGGTATGGCTACACCTTC	CASSLSEGYGYTF	-	TRBV27	-	TRBJ1-2
TGTGCCAGTAGTATATTTGCGGGATCCTACAATGAGCAGTTCTTC	CASSIFAGSYNEQFF	few	TRBV19	-	TRBJ2-1
TGTGCCAGCACGGAGGGACTAGCTTTCAATGAGCAGTTCTTC	CASTEGLAFNEQFF	-	TRBV7-2	TRBD2	TRBJ2-1
TGCAGCGTTGAGGGCGATCCCGGGGAGCTGTTTTTT	CSVEGDPGELFF	-	TRBV29-1	-	TRBJ2-2
TGTGCCAGCAGCTCCCCTCCGGGAAGGACCCCGCCCGGGGAGCTGTTTTTT	CASSSPPGRTPPGELFF	-	TRBV11-2	-	TRBJ2-2
TGTGCCAGTAGTCCGATAGGTAATGAGCAGTTCTTC	CASSPIGNEQFF	-	TRBV19	-	TRBJ2-1
TGTGCCAGCAGGGGAGCAGCGGGATTAGAGCAGTACTTC	CASRGAAGLEQYF	-	TRBV28	TRBD2	TRBJ2-7
TGCGCCAGCAGCTTGAGCGGAGAGATTCTGCAAGAGACCCAGTACTTC	CASSLSGEILQETQYF	few	TRBV5-1	-	TRBJ2-5
TGTGCCAGCAGTTACTGGGAAGGGTCGCAAGAGACCCAGTACTTC	CASSYWEGSQETQYF	-	TRBV6-5	-	TRBJ2-5
TGTGCCAGCAGCTTGGGCCCCGGGACAGGATCCTACGAGCAGTACTTC	CASSLGPGTGSYEQYF	-	TRBV7-9	TRBD1	TRBJ2-7
TGTGCCAGCAGCGTTGATCACACTGAAGCTTTCTTT	CASSVDHTEAFF	few	TRBV9	-	TRBJ1-1
TGCAGCGGGGGTTCTTCCTACGAGCAGTACTTC	CSGGSSYEQYF	-	TRBV29-1	-	TRBJ2-7
TGTGCCAGCAGCCAAGGGCCCGAGTGGGGCGCCATTTCCTACGAGCAGTACTTC	CASSQGPEWGAISYEQYF	-	TRBV3-1	-	TRBJ2-7
TGTGCCAGCAGTTACTCTTCCCCATACGAGCAGTACTTC	CASSYSSPYEQYF	-	TRBV6-5	-	TRBJ2-7
TGCAGCGCCCACGGGGCTAGCGGGGCGAATGAGCAGTTCTTC	CSAHGASGANEQFF	many	TRBV29-1	TRBD2	TRBJ2-1
TGTGCCAGCAGTCCAAATGCAGGGCCCCCAGAGACCCAGTACTTC	CASSPNAGPPETQYF	few	TRBV12-3/TRBV12-4	-	TRBJ2-5
TGTGCCAGCAGTTTGCAGGGGGCGGTTGCCGGGGAGCTGTTTTTT	CASSLQGAVAGELFF	few	TRBV28	TRBD1	TRBJ2-2
TGTGCCAGCAGCACCCTAGCGGGGGCCTACGAGCAGTACTTC	CASSTLAGAYEQYF	-	TRBV4-2	TRBD2	TRBJ2-7
TGTGCCAGCAGTTTAGTAGGGTCGAGCTACTACGAGCAGTACTTC	CASSLVGSSYYEQYF	few	TRBV27	-	TRBJ2-7
TGTGCCAGCTCACCACCCAGGTTGAGCACAGATACGCAGTATTTT	CASSPPRLSTDTQYF	-	TRBV18	-	TRBJ2-3
TGTGCCAGCAGTTCAATAACGAACACCGGGGAGCTGTTTTTT	CASSSITNTGELFF	-	TRBV27	-	TRBJ2-2
TGTGCCAGCAGTGACTACAGCGACGGGGGTGGTGAGCAGTTCTTC	CASSDYSDGGGEQFF	-	TRBV25-1	-	TRBJ2-1
TGTGCCAGCAGCTCCCCCCTAGCGGGAGAGGGGGCCGGGGAGCTGTTTTTT	CASSSPLAGEGAGELFF	few	TRBV5-4	TRBD2	TRBJ2-2
TGCGCCAGCAGCTTGGCCGGCAGGGGGCATATGAACACTGAAGCTTTCTTT	CASSLAGRGHMNTEAFF	-	TRBV5-1	TRBD1	TRBJ1-1
TGTGCCAGCAGCCCGTGGGAGGGGGCTGGTGAAAAACTGTTTTTT	CASSPWEGAGEKLFF	once	TRBV11-2	TRBD1	TRBJ1-4
TGTGCCAGCAGGGACATTCTCGGTGAAAAACTGTTTTTT	CASRDILGEKLFF	-	TRBV12-3/TRBV12-4	-	TRBJ1-4
TGTGCCAGCAGCGACAGTTATGGAAACACCATATATTTT	CASSDSYGNTIYF	many	TRBV12-3/TRBV12-4	-	TRBJ1-3
TGTGCCAGCAGTTTTACAAGCAATCAGCCCCAGCATTTT	CASSFTSNQPQHF	-	TRBV27	-	TRBJ1-5
TGTGCCAGCAGCCAAGTGGCCGGGACACCATTCTACGAGCAGTACTTC	CASSQVAGTPFYEQYF	few	TRBV4-2	-	TRBJ2-7
TGTGCCAGCAGCTTTGCCCGCGCAGGGGCCTCGTACGAGCAGTACTTC	CASSFARAGASYEQYF	-	TRBV7-8	-	TRBJ2-7
TGTGCCAGCAGTACCCCCTGGGGGCTCACTGAAGCTTTCTTT	CASSTPWGLTEAFF	many	TRBV6-1	-	TRBJ1-1